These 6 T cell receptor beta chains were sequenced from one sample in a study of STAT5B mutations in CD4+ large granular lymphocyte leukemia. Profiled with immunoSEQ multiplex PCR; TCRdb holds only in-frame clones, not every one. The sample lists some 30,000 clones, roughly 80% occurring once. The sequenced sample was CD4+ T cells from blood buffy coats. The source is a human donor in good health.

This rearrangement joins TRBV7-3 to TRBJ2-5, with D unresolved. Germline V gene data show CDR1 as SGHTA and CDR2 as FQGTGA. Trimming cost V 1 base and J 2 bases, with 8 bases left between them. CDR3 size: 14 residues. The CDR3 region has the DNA TGTGCCAGCAGCTTAAGTTTGGGGCAAGAGACCCAGTACTTC. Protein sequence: CASSLSLGQETQYF.

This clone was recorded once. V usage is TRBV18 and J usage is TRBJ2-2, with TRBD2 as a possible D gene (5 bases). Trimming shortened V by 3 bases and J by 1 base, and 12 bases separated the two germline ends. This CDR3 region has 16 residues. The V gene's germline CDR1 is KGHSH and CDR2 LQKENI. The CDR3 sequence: CASSPPSGGNTGELFF. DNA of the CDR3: TGTGCCAGCTCACCCCCCAGCGGTGGGAACACCGGGGAGCTGTTTTTT.

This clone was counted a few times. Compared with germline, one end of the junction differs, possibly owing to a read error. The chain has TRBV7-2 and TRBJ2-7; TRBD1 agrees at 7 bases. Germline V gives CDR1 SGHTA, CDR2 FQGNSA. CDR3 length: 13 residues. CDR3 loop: CASSLEGLGQLVF. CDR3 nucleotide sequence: TGTGCCAGCAGCTTAGAAGGACTGGGACAGTTGGTCTTC. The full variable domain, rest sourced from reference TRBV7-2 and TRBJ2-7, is GAGVSQSPSNKVTEKGKDVELRCDPISGHTALYWYRQSLGQGLEFLIYFQGNSAPDKSGLPSDRFSAERTGGSVSTLTIQRTQQEDSAVYLCASSLEGLGQLVFGPGTRLTVT.

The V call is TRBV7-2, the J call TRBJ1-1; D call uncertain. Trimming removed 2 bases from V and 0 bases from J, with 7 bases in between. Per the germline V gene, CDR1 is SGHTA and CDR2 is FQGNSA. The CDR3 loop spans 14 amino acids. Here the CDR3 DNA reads TGTGCCAGCAGCTTAACAGCAGTGAACACTGAAGCTTTCTTT. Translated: CASSLTAVNTEAFF.

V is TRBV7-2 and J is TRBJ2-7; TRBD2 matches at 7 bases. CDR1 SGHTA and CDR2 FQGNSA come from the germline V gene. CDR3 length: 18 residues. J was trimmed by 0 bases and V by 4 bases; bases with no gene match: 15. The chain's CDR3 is CASSSPAGGSGFSYEQYF. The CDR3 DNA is TGTGCCAGCAGCTCCCCCGCGGGTGGTAGCGGGTTCTCCTACGAGCAGTACTTC.

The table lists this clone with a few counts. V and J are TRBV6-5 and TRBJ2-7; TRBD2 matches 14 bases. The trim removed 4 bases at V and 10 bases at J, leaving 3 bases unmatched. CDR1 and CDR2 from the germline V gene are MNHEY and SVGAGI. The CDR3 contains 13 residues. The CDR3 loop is CASSSGTSGSQYF. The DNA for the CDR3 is TGTGCCAGCAGTTCTGGGACTAGCGGGAGTCAGTACTTC.